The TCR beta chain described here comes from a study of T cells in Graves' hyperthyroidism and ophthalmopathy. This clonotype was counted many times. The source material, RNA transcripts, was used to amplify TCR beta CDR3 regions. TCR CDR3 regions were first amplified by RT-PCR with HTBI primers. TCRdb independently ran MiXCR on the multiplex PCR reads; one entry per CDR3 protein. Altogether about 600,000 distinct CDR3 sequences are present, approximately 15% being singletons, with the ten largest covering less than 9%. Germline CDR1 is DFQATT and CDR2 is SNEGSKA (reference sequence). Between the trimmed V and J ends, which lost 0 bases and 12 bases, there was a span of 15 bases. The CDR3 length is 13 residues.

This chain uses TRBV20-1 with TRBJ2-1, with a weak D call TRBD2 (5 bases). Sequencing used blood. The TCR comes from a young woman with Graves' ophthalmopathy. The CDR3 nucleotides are TGCAGTGCTAGAGATCGGGCGGGTGTGGTGCAGTTCTTC. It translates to CSARDRAGVVQFF.